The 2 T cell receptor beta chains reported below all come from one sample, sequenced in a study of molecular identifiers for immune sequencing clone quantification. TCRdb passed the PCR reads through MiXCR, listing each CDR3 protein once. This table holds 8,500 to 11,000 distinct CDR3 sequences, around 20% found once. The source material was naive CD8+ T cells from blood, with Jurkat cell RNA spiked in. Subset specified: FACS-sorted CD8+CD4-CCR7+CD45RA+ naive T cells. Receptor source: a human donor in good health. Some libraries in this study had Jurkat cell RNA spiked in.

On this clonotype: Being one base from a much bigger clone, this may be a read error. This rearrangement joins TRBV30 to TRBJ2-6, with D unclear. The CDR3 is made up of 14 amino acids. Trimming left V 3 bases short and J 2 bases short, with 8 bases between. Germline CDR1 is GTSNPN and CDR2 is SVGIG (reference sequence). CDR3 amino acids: CAWRTIPGANVLTF. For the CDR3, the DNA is TGTGCCTGGAGAACCATCCCTGGGGCCAACGTCCTGACTTTC.

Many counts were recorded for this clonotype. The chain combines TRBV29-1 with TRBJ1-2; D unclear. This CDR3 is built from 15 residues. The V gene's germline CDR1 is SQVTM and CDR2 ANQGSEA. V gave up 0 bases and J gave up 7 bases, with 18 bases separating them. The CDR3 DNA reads TGCAGCGTTGAAGATCCGATAGGTCCCCCGCCTGGCTACACCTTC. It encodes CSVEDPIGPPPGYTF.